Presented here are 10 T cell receptor beta chains from one specimen sequenced in a study of persistence of HIV-infected CD4 T cells (dated by TCRdb to the early 2020s). The immunoSEQ hsTCRB assay version 4, run in survey mode, was used to sequence TCRbeta repertoires from genomic DNA. The immuneACCESS repertoire file appears here via TCRdb, limited to in-frame rearrangements. These files lack a portion of the clones; in checked studies, under half of the deficit traces to unresolved V genes, and the cause of the others is not known. For this sample the table gives around 45,000 clones, of which about 89% were detected only once. The top ten clonotypes cover under 2% of the sample. Interpreted using the paper, the treatment or condition label stands for: suppressive antiretroviral therapy. As a nonspecific positive control representing the CD4+ T cell repertoire, cells were stimulated with anti-CD3/anti-CD28 magnetic beads. Responding CD4+ T cells were sorted on the basis of upregulation of both CD40 ligand and CD69.

Antigens of these TCRs are unknown. The source material was CD4+ T cells sorted from PBMCs after 18-hour stimulation, sampled from a patient who received antiretroviral therapy. The cell subset or site label, read with the paper, signifies: CD40L+CD69+ CD4 T cells responding to anti-CD3/anti-CD28 beads, representing the overall repertoire. The source is an adult man with HIV who was CMV-seropositive.

The chain joins TRBV5-4 to TRBJ2-3; 12 bases agree with TRBD2. This CDR3 is built from 16 residues. J gave up 0 bases and V 1 base, and 0 bases lay outside the gene matches. Germline CDR1 SGHNT, CDR2 YYREEE (reference sequence). The CDR3 loop reads CASSLLAGGSTDTQYF. For the CDR3, the DNA is TGTGCCAGCAGCTTGCTAGCGGGGGGGAGCACAGATACGCAGTATTTT.

V gene TRBV7-2 combines with J gene TRBJ2-2, with 8 bases identical to TRBD2. Germline CDR1 SGHTA, CDR2 FQGNSA. CDR3 length equals 15 residues. Germline trimming cut 5 bases from V and 1 base from J; bases unmatched to any gene: 3. CDR3 in amino acids: CASSQSGGNTGELFF. CDR3 sequence (DNA): TGTGCCAGCAGCCAGAGCGGGGGGAACACCGGGGAGCTGTTTTTT.

The chain carries TRBV14 and TRBJ2-2; D possibly corresponds to TRBD2 (5 bases). Germline CDR1 and CDR2: SGHDN and FVKESK. The CDR3 is 15 residues long. The V end lost 4 bases, the J end lost 1 base, and 10 bases lay between the germline ends. In DNA form, the CDR3 reads TGTGCCAGCAGCCCCGGGATCGGGAACACCGGGGAGCTGTTTTTT. Amino acid sequence: CASSPGIGNTGELFF.

The chain couples TRBV7-9 to TRBJ2-7, with 7 bases lining up with TRBD2. V lost 3 bases to trimming and J lost 2 bases; unmatched junction nucleotides: 10. CDR1 SEHNR and CDR2 FQNEAQ come from the germline V gene (reference sequence). This CDR3 comprises 16 residues. CDR3: CASSLNAGEGAYEQYF. DNA of the CDR3: TGTGCCAGCAGCTTGAACGCCGGGGAGGGCGCCTACGAGCAGTACTTC.

This chain links TRBV12-3 or TRBV12-4 with TRBJ2-1; D is undetermined. V was clipped by 2 bases and J by 9 bases, with 5 bases between them. The CDR3 consists of 11 residues. This chain's CDR3 is CASSLRGEQFF. CDR3 sequence (DNA): TGTGCCAGCAGTTTACGCGGTGAGCAGTTCTTC.

Points on this clone: The identical CDR3 is also encoded by other nucleotide sequences in the sample. The V gene is TRBV5-5, the J gene TRBJ1-5; D might be TRBD1 (6 bases). Germline-derived CDR1 and CDR2 are SGHKS and YYEKEE (reference sequence). V gave up 0 bases and J gave up 6 bases, with 16 bases separating them. CDR3 length equals 16 residues. CDR3: CASSLGRGAGIQPQHF. CDR3 nucleotides: TGTGCCAGCAGCTTGGGGCGGGGGGCGGGGATTCAGCCCCAGCATTTT.

The genes are TRBV19 and TRBJ2-1; TRBD2 agrees at 7 bases. V trimming: 6 bases; J trimming: 7 bases; junction bases outside the gene matches: 3. Germline V lookup: CDR1 LNHDA, CDR2 SQIVND (reference sequence). This CDR3 contains 12 residues. The CDR3 DNA reads TGTGCCAGTAGCTCCGGGGGGAATGAGCAGTTCTTC. Encoded protein: CASSSGGNEQFF.

This chain joins TRBV28 and TRBJ2-7; tentatively, D is TRBD1 (5 bases). CDR3 length: 16 residues. CDR1 is MDHEN and CDR2 is SYDVKM in the germline V gene. V was shortened by 1 base and J by 0 bases, with 13 bases between the two germline ends. The CDR3 is CASSLLSGQGSYEQYF. CDR3 bases: TGTGCCAGCAGTTTATTAAGTGGTCAGGGCTCCTACGAGCAGTACTTC.

The chain combines TRBV3-1 (or the pseudogene TRBV3-2) with TRBJ2-2, with a possible D match to TRBD1 (5 bases). The CDR3 totals 15 residues. The V end lost 7 bases, the J end lost 7 bases, and 19 bases lay between the germline ends. Germline V CDR1 and CDR2: LGHDT, YNNKEL (reference sequence). CDR3 coding DNA: TGTGCCAGCACGAAGAGCCCAGGGTGGGGCGGGGAGCTGTTTTTT. The encoded protein is CASTKSPGWGGELFF.

The chain is built from TRBV6-6 and TRBJ1-5; tentative D call: TRBD1 (5 bases). This CDR3 is 15 amino acids long. V was pared by 6 bases and J by 3 bases, with 15 bases between. Looked up from germline, CDR1 is MNHNY and CDR2 is SVGAGI (reference sequence). CDR3 amino acids: CASRLDSNLNQPQHF. The CDR3 DNA is TGTGCCAGCAGGCTAGACAGCAACCTCAATCAGCCCCAGCATTTT.